This T cell receptor (beta chain) comes out of a study of blood T cell repertoires in COVID-19. Study-wide context: Acute and convalescent COVID-19 samples came from the United States, Italy and Spain. PBMCs, B-cell-depleted T cells, or T cells provided the cDNA or gDNA that made up the material.

Original analysis: The assay estimated nucleated cells by amplifying reference gene primers. Produced via immunoSEQ multiplex PCR; TCRdb's table is partial and in-frame only. Clone size and the V and J calls come from that table; the DNA yielded D and trimming. The table lists around 210,000 clones, roughly nine tenths of them singletons. Germline CDR1 is SQVTM and CDR2 is ANQGSEA. V was pared by 2 bases and J by 3 bases, with 10 bases between. This CDR3 has 13 amino acids. Sample: peripheral blood. This receptor was obtained from a woman in her 70s with acute or convalescent COVID-19. The V and J genes are TRBV29-1 and TRBJ1-2; D remains unclear. CDR3 bases: TGCAGCGTTGAATTCAGGTCCGACTATGGCTACACCTTC. This gives the protein CSVEFRSDYGYTF.